This T cell receptor beta chain was sequenced during a study of cytomegalovirus exposure and HLA in healthy donors. Trimming removed 1 base from V and 2 bases from J, with 8 bases in between. Germline CDR1 and CDR2: SGHAT and FQNNGV. The CDR3 loop spans 14 amino acids. The PCR had 60 Vbeta and 13 Jbeta primers. Sequencing used immunoSEQ multiplex PCR; TCRdb keeps in-frame clones, though not all of them. Altogether 100,000 to 150,000 clones are present, over 70% being singletons, with the ten largest covering 11%. This TCR was recovered from a woman between 50 and 59 years old in good health and CMV-seropositive. The chain has TRBV11-2 and TRBJ1-1; the D is unclear. Material for sequencing was PBMCs. The DNA of the CDR3 is TGTGCCAGCAGCTTAGGTCAGACAAACACTGAAGCTTTCTTT. Its translation: CASSLGQTNTEAFF.